The 20 T cell receptor beta chains below were found in one sample sequenced in a study of cytomegalovirus exposure and HLA in healthy donors. The PCR employed 60 Vbeta primers together with 13 Jbeta primers. Sequenced by immunoSEQ multiplex PCR; TCRdb stores in-frame clones only, minus some. The top ten hold more than 8% of the sample, which has about 120,000 clones, 55% to 65% seen once. What was sequenced was PBMCs. The receptors derive from a woman in her 40s in good health and CMV-seropositive.

The chain recombines TRBV19 with TRBJ1-5; a weak D match, TRBD1 (5 bases). The germline V gene encodes CDR1 LNHDA and CDR2 SQIVND (reference sequence). This CDR3 is 16 amino acids long. V gave up 3 bases and J gave up 0 bases, with 12 bases separating them. The CDR3 DNA is TGTGCCAGTAGTATTGACAGCCCTTATAGCAATCAGCCCCAGCATTTT. Amino acid sequence: CASSIDSPYSNQPQHF.

This clone has a handful of counts. This chain joins TRBV7-2 and TRBJ1-1, with D hard to call. Germline CDR1 SGHTA, CDR2 FQGNSA. The V end lost 1 base, the J end lost 5 bases, and 14 bases lay between the germline ends. The CDR3 is made up of 15 amino acids. CDR3 coding DNA: TGTGCCAGCAGCTTAGGGGTTACGGGATGGACTGAAGCTTTCTTT. It encodes CASSLGVTGWTEAFF.

The chain employs TRBV19 and TRBJ1-1; D uncertain. With 0 bases removed from V and 8 bases from J, the gap between germline ends came to 13 bases. This CDR3 is built from 14 residues. Per germline, CDR1 LNHDA and CDR2 SQIVND (reference sequence). The DNA of the CDR3 is TGTGCCAGTAGTATAGATCTGGGAGGAACAGAAGCTTTCTTT. This translates into CASSIDLGGTEAFF.

This chain joins TRBV5-8 and TRBJ1-5; D gene uncertain. Germline CDR1 SGHTS, CDR2 YDEGEE. The CDR3 sequence is 14 residues long. V was clipped by 0 bases and J by 8 bases, with 12 bases between them. The CDR3 loop reads CASSLAGRGEPQHF. Here the CDR3 DNA reads TGTGCCAGCAGCTTGGCAGGTCGGGGAGAGCCCCAGCATTTT.

The chain recombines TRBV28 with TRBJ2-1; maybe TRBD2 (5 bases). Trimming shortened V by 10 bases and J by 8 bases, and 18 bases separated the two germline ends. CDR1 is MDHEN and CDR2 is SYDVKM in the germline V gene. The CDR3 has 13 amino acids. The CDR3 protein is CAITNIEGDEQFF. CDR3 bases: TGTGCCATCACAAATATAGAGGGCGATGAGCAGTTCTTC.

On this clone itself: A junction end diverges from the germline sequence, so it may reflect a read error. The chain's CDR3 is CSSSLPPGREIGEQFF. The CDR3 nucleotides are TGTTCCAGCAGCTTACCTCCAGGGCGGGAGATCGGTGAGCAGTTCTTC. The chain carries TRBV7-9 and TRBJ2-1, with TRBD2 matching 7 bases. The germline V gene encodes CDR1 SEHNR and CDR2 FQNEAQ (reference sequence). The CDR3 has 16 amino acids.

This clone was detected only a few times. This chain uses TRBV27 with TRBJ1-1; D not resolved. CDR1 is MNHEY, CDR2 SMNVEV, per germline (reference sequence). This CDR3 is 14 amino acids long. Deletions cut 1 base from V and 1 base from J, with 7 bases between. The CDR3 sequence: CASSLFSRNTEAFF. In DNA, the CDR3 is TGTGCCAGCAGTTTATTTTCGCGGAACACTGAAGCTTTCTTT.

By proportion, this clone is medium-sized. The V and J genes are TRBV6-5 and TRBJ2-1; no definite D call. Trimming stripped 0 bases from V and 3 bases from J, with 6 bases between. The CDR3 sequence is 14 residues long. Germline V lookup: CDR1 MNHEY, CDR2 SVGAGI. CDR3 region: CASSYSLVYNEQFF. For the CDR3, the DNA is TGTGCCAGCAGTTACTCGCTAGTCTACAATGAGCAGTTCTTC.

The genes are TRBV27 and TRBJ2-1, with D possibly TRBD1 on 6 matching bases. This CDR3 is built from 13 residues. Germline V gene data show CDR1 as MNHEY and CDR2 as SMNVEV (reference sequence). Trimming took 4 bases from V and 6 from J, leaving 10 bases between them. The CDR3 region is CASSYQGINEQFF. CDR3 DNA: TGTGCCAGCAGTTATCAGGGGATCAATGAGCAGTTCTTC.

The chain is built from TRBV11-1 and TRBJ2-7; 9 bases map to TRBD2. Trimming at V came to 1 base and at J to 0 bases, leaving 1 base not matched to a gene. This CDR3 has 15 amino acids. The germline CDR1 and CDR2 sequences are SGHAT and FQDESV (reference sequence). The CDR3 coding sequence is TGTGCCAGCAGCTTAGTTAGCGGGAGCTCCTACGAGCAGTACTTC. Translation: CASSLVSGSSYEQYF.

Points on this clone: One junction end does not reproduce the germline sequence, and a read error may be involved. The V gene is TRBV4-3, the J gene TRBJ2-7, with 10 bases aligning to TRBD2. Germline lookup yields CDR1 LGHNA and CDR2 YSLEER. The CDR3 runs 18 residues. Here the CDR3 DNA reads TGCGCCAACAGCCAACGGGCAACTAGCGGGGTAGACCCGTACGAGCAGTACTTC. Its translation: CANSQRATSGVDPYEQYF.

The gene calls are TRBV18 and TRBJ1-5; TRBD1 might be the D (6 bases). The CDR3 extends over 15 amino acids. Trimming left V 3 bases short and J 4 bases short, with 13 bases between. Germline-derived CDR1 and CDR2 are KGHSH and LQKENI. CDR3 amino acids: CASSPLGQKNQPQHF. CDR3 nucleotide sequence: TGTGCCAGCTCACCTTTAGGACAGAAGAATCAGCCCCAGCATTTT.

The J gene is TRBJ2-5, the V gene TRBV5-1; 11 nucleotides line up with TRBD1. V gave up 4 bases and J gave up 4 bases; unmatched junction bases: 6. The germline V gene has CDR1 SGHRS and CDR2 YFSETQ. CDR3 length: 15 residues. CDR3 DNA: TGCGCCAGCAGCCCGGGGACAGGGGGAAGAGAGACCCAGTACTTC. It specifies CASSPGTGGRETQYF.

This clone was counted only a few times. The rearrangement joins TRBV2 to TRBJ1-3, with TRBD1 as a possible D gene (5 bases). The CDR3 is made up of 19 amino acids. Trimming removed 0 bases from V and 0 bases from J, with 18 bases in between. CDR1 and CDR2 from the germline V gene are SNHLY and FYNNEI. The DNA for the CDR3 is TGTGCCAGCAGTGAAGCCCGGGGGGGGGACCTAACCTCTGGAAACACCATATATTTT. Translation: CASSEARGGDLTSGNTIYF.

CDR3 loop: CASSLAIGQGGSYEQYF. The CDR3 DNA is TGTGCCAGCAGCTTAGCGATCGGGCAGGGGGGCTCCTACGAGCAGTACTTC. The gene calls are TRBV7-9 and TRBJ2-7, with TRBD1 as a possible D gene (7 bases). In germline, CDR1 is SEHNR, CDR2 FQNEAQ (reference sequence). Trimming pared 0 bases from V and 0 bases from J, leaving 15 bases between. CDR3 length: 17 amino acids.

V gene TRBV27 combines with J gene TRBJ2-1, with a tentative D call TRBD2 (6 bases). Trimming removed 4 bases from V and 2 bases from J, with 15 bases in between. There are 16 residues in the CDR3. The germline V gene has CDR1 MNHEY and CDR2 SMNVEV (reference sequence). CDR3 sequence (DNA): TGTGCCAGCAGTTGGCCGGGGGTGGCAGCCTACAATGAGCAGTTCTTC. Residues: CASSWPGVAAYNEQFF.

The chain employs TRBV5-4 and TRBJ2-4, with 8 bases that match TRBD1. CDR3 length: 14 amino acids. The trim removed 4 bases at V and 7 bases at J, leaving 7 bases unmatched. The V gene's germline CDR1 is SGHNT and CDR2 YYREEE (reference sequence). The CDR3, as DNA: TGTGCCAGCAGCCAAGGACAGGGTACGAACATTCAGTACTTC. This translates into CASSQGQGTNIQYF.

The chain employs TRBV6-1 and TRBJ1-1; 8 positions agree with TRBD1. Germline V gene lookup returns CDR1 MNHNS and CDR2 SASEGT. The CDR3 consists of 15 residues. The V gene end was trimmed by 7 bases and the J gene end by 6 bases; junction bases not matched to a gene: 13. The CDR3 bases are TGTGCCAGCACCTCTGGCAGGGGGCGCATTGCTGAAGCTTTCTTT. The encoded protein is CASTSGRGRIAEAFF.

This clone was counted a few times. The rearrangement joins TRBV14 to TRBJ2-1; D may be TRBD1 (6 bases). The V gene lost 3 bases and the J gene lost 0 bases, with 9 bases spanning the gap. This CDR3 contains 15 residues. From germline, CDR1 is SGHDN and CDR2 FVKESK. The CDR3, as DNA: TGTGCCAGCAGCCATACAGGGAGCTCCTACAATGAGCAGTTCTTC. Its translation is CASSHTGSSYNEQFF.

This sequence joins TRBV30 and TRBJ2-5, with a tentative D call TRBD2 (6 bases). CDR1 and CDR2 from the germline V gene are GTSNPN and SVGIG (reference sequence). Between the trimmed V and J ends, which lost 4 bases and 5 bases, there was a span of 14 bases. There are 13 residues in the CDR3. The CDR3 nucleotides read TGTGCCTGGAATCGGTTAGGGACTGAGACCCAGTACTTC. Amino acids: CAWNRLGTETQYF.